The clone carrying this T cell receptor beta chain was seen a few times. This sample is drawn from a study of regulatory T cells in long-lasting Graves disease. This CDR3 has 16 residues. Germline trimming cut 6 bases from V and 6 bases from J; bases unmatched to any gene: 10. Germline V CDR1 and CDR2: DFQATT, SNEGSKA (reference sequence). CDR3-region Arm-PCR and iRepertoire HTBI primers produced the TCR beta libraries. Via MiXCR, TCRdb re-called the multiplex PCR reads, giving one row per CDR3 protein. The sample has 450,000 or so distinct CDR3 sequences, about 20% seen once; the top ten hold approximately 7.8%. Time point: persistent/refractory GD, antithyroid drugs over 5 years with positive TRAb. The TCR library used RNA extracted from PBMCs.

This chain uses TRBV20-1 with TRBJ2-2; TRBD2 aligns across 13 bases. This specimen was peripheral blood mononuclear cells (PBMCs), taken when the disease was refractory, from a patient treated with antithyroid drugs. The receptor's source is a female donor with Graves disease. The CDR3 nucleotides are TGCAGTGCCGAGAGACTAGCGGGAGGTCGGGCCGGGGAGCTGTTTTTT. Translation: CSAERLAGGRAGELFF.